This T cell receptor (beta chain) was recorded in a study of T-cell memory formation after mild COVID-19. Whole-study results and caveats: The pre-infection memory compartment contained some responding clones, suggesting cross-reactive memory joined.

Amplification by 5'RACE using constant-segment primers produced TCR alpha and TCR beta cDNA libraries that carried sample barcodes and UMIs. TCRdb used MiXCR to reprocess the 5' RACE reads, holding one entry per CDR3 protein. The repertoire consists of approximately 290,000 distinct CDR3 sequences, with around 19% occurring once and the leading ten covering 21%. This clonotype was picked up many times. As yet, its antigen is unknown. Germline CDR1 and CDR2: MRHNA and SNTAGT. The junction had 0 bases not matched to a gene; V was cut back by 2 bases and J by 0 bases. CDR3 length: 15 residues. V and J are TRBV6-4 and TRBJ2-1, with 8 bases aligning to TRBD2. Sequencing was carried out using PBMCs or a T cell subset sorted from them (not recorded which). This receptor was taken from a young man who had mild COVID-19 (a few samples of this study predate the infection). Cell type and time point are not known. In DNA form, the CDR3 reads TGTGCCAGCAGTGACACTAGCGGCTCCTACAATGAGCAGTTCTTC. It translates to CASSDTSGSYNEQFF.